Listed below are T cell receptor beta chains from one sample, sequenced in a study of blood T cells in healthy people across ages. TCRdb re-analysed the 5' RACE reads in MiXCR, keeping a single row per CDR3 protein. The top ten clones hold roughly 34% of a sample with 660,000 or so distinct CDR3 sequences, roughly three fifths of them seen once. The sample consisted of blood. The origin of the receptors is a man aged 60 to 69 in good health. The CDR3 runs from the conserved cysteine through the conserved F or W. A D gene is named only where the DNA matches it firmly. Clone size, where shown, is once, few, many, or a class for clones that have expanded.

DNA	CDR3	length	V	J	D	size
TGTGCCAGTGAGGGGGGGCGAGATACGCAGTATTTT	CASEGGRDTQYF	12	TRBV6-6	TRBJ2-3	-	-
TGCGCCAGCAGCTTGACAGGGGGCGAGAACACTGAAGCTTTCTTT	CASSLTGGENTEAFF	15	TRBV5-1	TRBJ1-1	TRBD1	-
TGTGCCAGCAGCTCTCTGCAGCGAGATACGCAGTATTTT	CASSSLQRDTQYF	13	TRBV7-8	TRBJ2-3	-	-
TGTGCCAGCACCCGGGTGGGGGGCGGCACAGATACGCAGTATTTT	CASTRVGGGTDTQYF	15	TRBV27	TRBJ2-3	-	-
TGCGCCAGCAGCTCTACGCGATCCTACGAGCAGTACTTC	CASSSTRSYEQYF	13	TRBV5-1	TRBJ2-7	-	many
TGTGCCACCAGCAGTGGGGGGAATGAAAAACTGTTTTTT	CATSSGGNEKLFF	13	TRBV15	TRBJ1-4	-	once
TGCAGCGTTAAAGCGGGACAGCCCACAGATACGCAGTATTTT	CSVKAGQPTDTQYF	14	TRBV29-1	TRBJ2-3	-	-
TGCGCCAGCAGCCCTTCCCGGACAGAAAACTATGGCTACACCTTC	CASSPSRTENYGYTF	15	TRBV5-1	TRBJ1-2	-	-
TGTGCCAGCAGCCGGAAAGGACAGCTACTAGGCGAGCAGTACTTC	CASSRKGQLLGEQYF	15	TRBV7-8	TRBJ2-7	-	-
TGTGCCAGCAACGCCATGGACCCCAGGAACATTCAGTACTTC	CASNAMDPRNIQYF	14	TRBV2	TRBJ2-4	-	-
TGTGCCACCAGGAGGGACAGGCGGATGAACACTGAAGCTTTCTTT	CATRRDRRMNTEAFF	15	TRBV15	TRBJ1-1	TRBD1	-
TGTGCCAGCAGCTTCCAGACAGGGGGGGATGAGACCCAGTACTTC	CASSFQTGGDETQYF	15	TRBV5-5	TRBJ2-5	TRBD1	-
TGTGCCAGCAGCTTGAGGGTTGGGGTTATCGGTAATGAAAAACTGTTTTTT	CASSLRVGVIGNEKLFF	17	TRBV7-2	TRBJ1-4	-	few
TGCAGCGTTGGAAGACAGGGGACCTCCTACGAGCAGTACTTC	CSVGRQGTSYEQYF	14	TRBV29-1	TRBJ2-7	TRBD1	once
TGTGCCAGCACCCCGGGGAGGCCCTACGAGCAGTACTTC	CASTPGRPYEQYF	13	TRBV12-3/TRBV12-4	TRBJ2-7	-	-
TGCAGTGCTAGAGCTGAAGGACTAGCGGGGCCATCCTACAATGAGCAGTTCTTC	CSARAEGLAGPSYNEQFF	18	TRBV20-1	TRBJ2-1	TRBD2	-
TGCAGCGTTGAAGAAGCGGGGGTAGGTGAGCAGTACTTC	CSVEEAGVGEQYF	13	TRBV29-1	TRBJ2-7	TRBD2	-
TGTGCCAGCAGTTATCAGGGGGGGCCAAAGAATGAGCAGTTCTTC	CASSYQGGPKNEQFF	15	TRBV6-5	TRBJ2-1	-	-
TGTGCCAGCAGCCAAGAGGGGGCGGACATTCAGTACTTC	CASSQEGADIQYF	13	TRBV3-1	TRBJ2-4	-	-
TGCAGTGCTAGTAAGGAGGGGATTTCAGATACGCAGTATTTT	CSASKEGISDTQYF	14	TRBV20-1	TRBJ2-3	-	-
TGTGCCATCAGTGGGGACAGGGGCTCCTACGAGCAGTACTTC	CAISGDRGSYEQYF	14	TRBV10-3	TRBJ2-7	TRBD1	-
TGCAGTGTTTCCCTTCCGGGACAGGGACGCGGTGAGCAGTTCTTC	CSVSLPGQGRGEQFF	15	TRBV20-1	TRBJ2-1	TRBD1	-
TGTGCCAGCACCCATGAATGCGGACTAAGGAGCTCCTACGAGCAGTACTTC	CASTHECGLRSSYEQYF	17	TRBV3-1	TRBJ2-7	-	-
TGTGCCAGCAGTTCCCCGGGGGTCGCAGAGACCCAGTACTTC	CASSSPGVAETQYF	14	TRBV28	TRBJ2-5	-	-
TGTGCCAGCAAAGCAGATACGCAGTATTTT	CASKADTQYF	10	TRBV25-1	TRBJ2-3	-	few
TGCAGCGTTGAGTCAACAGATACTAACTATGGCTACACCTTC	CSVESTDTNYGYTF	14	TRBV29-1	TRBJ1-2	-	few
TGTGCCAGCAGTTTGGACCCCGGACAGCAAGAGACCCAGTACTTC	CASSLDPGQQETQYF	15	TRBV12-3/TRBV12-4	TRBJ2-5	-	-
TGCAGCGGACCGAAGGTTCAAAACATTCAGTACTTC	CSGPKVQNIQYF	12	TRBV20-1	TRBJ2-4	-	-
TGTGCAAGTCGCTTAGCGGTCAGGGAGGCGCCCTACGAGCAGTACTTC	CASRLAVREAPYEQYF	16	TRBV12-2	TRBJ2-7	-	-
TGTGCCAGCAGCCCCGGGGGAGCGGGGGGTTCGAACACCGGGGAGCTGTTTTTT	CASSPGGAGGSNTGELFF	18	TRBV11-2	TRBJ2-2	TRBD2	few
TGTGCCAGCAGTGCCTTTACAGGGGATGGCTACACCTTC	CASSAFTGDGYTF	13	TRBV2	TRBJ1-2	TRBD1	-
TGTGCCAGCGAGCGGGCTTTAAAGGAAAAACTGTTTTTT	CASERALKEKLFF	13	TRBV6-1	TRBJ1-4	-	-
TGTGCCAGCAGCCCGCGCATGACCGGGACCCAAGAGACCCAGTACTTC	CASSPRMTGTQETQYF	16	TRBV9	TRBJ2-5	-	-
TGCGCCAGCAGCCAAGACGGGACAGGGAAAGAGGAGCAGTACTTC	CASSQDGTGKEEQYF	15	TRBV4-1	TRBJ2-5	TRBD1	few
TGCAGTGCTAGAGGAGGGACTAGCACGTACCAAGAGACCCAGTACTTC	CSARGGTSTYQETQYF	16	TRBV20-1	TRBJ2-5	TRBD2	-
TGTGCCAGCAGCAGCACCCCGACAGGGGCCCGCTATGGCTACACCTTC	CASSSTPTGARYGYTF	16	TRBV6-5	TRBJ1-2	TRBD1	-
TGCGCCAATTCAAGGAGGGAAGGGAATCAGCCCCAGCATTTT	CANSRREGNQPQHF	14	TRBV5-1	TRBJ1-5	-	-
TGTGCCAGCAGTTTACCAGGGGCCTCCTACAATGAGCAGTACTTC	CASSLPGASYNEQYF	15	TRBV28	TRBJ2-7	-	-
TGTGCCAGCAGCCAATCACGGGGGGGAACAGATACGCAGTATTTT	CASSQSRGGTDTQYF	15	TRBV4-2	TRBJ2-3	TRBD2	-
TGCAGTGCTAGCAGAGAGAACACTGAAGCTTTCTTT	CSASRENTEAFF	12	TRBV20-1	TRBJ1-1	-	-
TGCAGCGGCTGGGGCGACTTAGGGGGATCTAACTATGGCTACACCTTC	CSGWGDLGGSNYGYTF	16	TRBV29-1	TRBJ1-2	-	-
TGCGCCAGCAGTGCCAACCGACTAGCGGGAGTAATCACAGATACGCAGTATTTT	CASSANRLAGVITDTQYF	18	TRBV10-2	TRBJ2-3	TRBD2	-
TGTGCCACCAGTGATTTTGGACAGCCGCAGGACACAGATACGCAGTATTTT	CATSDFGQPQDTDTQYF	17	TRBV24-1	TRBJ2-3	-	few
TGTGCCAGCAGTCACCCCCTCGGGGGGCACAATGAGCAGTTCTTC	CASSHPLGGHNEQFF	15	TRBV12-3/TRBV12-4	TRBJ2-1	-	few
TGTGCCAGCAGTGAAGTCGGGCAGTATGGCTACACCTTC	CASSEVGQYGYTF	13	TRBV6-1	TRBJ1-2	-	-
TGCGCCAGCAGCTTGGAGGCTCGCGGGGGAAACAATGAGCAGTTCTTC	CASSLEARGGNNEQFF	16	TRBV5-1	TRBJ2-1	TRBD2	few
TGCGCCAGCAGCCTTTGGGCGGCCACTAGCACAGATACGCAGTATTTT	CASSLWAATSTDTQYF	16	TRBV5-1	TRBJ2-3	-	-
TGTGCCAGCTTGAGGGGACTCAACACAGATACGCAGTATTTT	CASLRGLNTDTQYF	14	TRBV12-3/TRBV12-4	TRBJ2-3	-	-
TGTGCCAGTCGGGACAGCTCCACAGATACGCAGTATTTT	CASRDSSTDTQYF	13	TRBV19	TRBJ2-3	TRBD1	-